The 2 T cell receptor beta chains below all came from one sample that was sequenced in a study of OX40 agonist ivuxolimab in advanced cancers. TCRdb keeps only in-frame clones here, not all; method: immunoSEQ multiplex PCR. The sample lists approximately 90,000 clones, about 83% occurring once. Sequencing used CD4+ or CD8+ T cells sorted from blood, obtained in a trial of the OX40 agonist ivuxolimab. These receptors were collected from an adult with an advanced solid tumor such as melanoma, head and neck, liver or kidney cancer.

V gene TRBV7-9 combines with J gene TRBJ2-7; D call uncertain. The CDR3 is 12 residues long. Per the germline V gene, CDR1 is SEHNR and CDR2 is FQNEAQ (reference sequence). The germline V and J ends were trimmed by 2 bases and 5 bases, with 7 bases remaining between them. CDR3 amino acids: CASSLHLDEQYF. CDR3 nucleotide sequence: TGTGCCAGCAGCTTACACCTCGACGAGCAGTACTTC.

The rearrangement joins TRBV9 to TRBJ2-3; perhaps TRBD2 as D (8 bases). Trimming cost V 4 bases and J 0 bases, with 15 bases left between them. Per the germline V gene, CDR1 is SGDLS and CDR2 is YYNGEE. This CDR3 has 16 residues. CDR3 sequence reads: CASSTREGASTDTQYF. Written as DNA, the CDR3 is TGTGCCAGCAGCACCCGGGAGGGGGCTAGCACAGATACGCAGTATTTT.